Presented here are 18 T cell receptor beta chains from one specimen sequenced in a study of blood T cell repertoires in COVID-19. Sequencing was performed with immunoSEQ multiplex PCR; in TCRdb, only in-frame clones are kept and a portion is missing. The sample contains around 240,000 clones, approximately 85% of which appear only once. What was sequenced was PBMCs or T cells enriched from blood (not recorded which). The receptors were gathered from a woman aged 50 to 60 who had recovered from COVID-19.

This chain joins TRBV6-5 and TRBJ2-7; 7 bases are a match to TRBD2. Per germline, CDR1 MNHEY and CDR2 SVGAGI. The CDR3 is 15 amino acids. The V and J ends lost 7 bases and 0 bases, in that order; junction bases with no gene match: 9. For the CDR3, the DNA is TGTGCCAGCACCGAAGGGACTAACCCCTCCTACGAGCAGTACTTC. Translation gives CASTEGTNPSYEQYF.

This rearrangement joins TRBV27 to TRBJ2-5; 7 bases line up with TRBD1. This CDR3 region has 15 residues. The V gene end was trimmed by 9 bases and the J gene end by 3 bases; junction bases not matched to a gene: 13. Germline CDR1 MNHEY, CDR2 SMNVEV (reference sequence). The DNA of the CDR3 is TGTGCCAGTTCAGACAGGGCCCCGACCGAAGAGACCCAGTACTTC. Amino acid sequence: CASSDRAPTEETQYF.

The chain combines TRBV5-4 with TRBJ1-2; D ambiguous. CDR3 length: 16 amino acids. Germline CDR1 and CDR2: SGHNT and YYREEE (reference sequence). Trimming stripped 4 bases from V and 4 bases from J, with 20 bases between. The CDR3, as DNA: TGTGCCAGCAGCCCCCCAGGCAGCCGAGCTGGCTATGGCTACACCTTC. Protein: CASSPPGSRAGYGYTF.

The chain joins TRBV25-1 to TRBJ1-2; 8 bases line up with TRBD1. J was trimmed by 5 bases and V by 5 bases; bases with no gene match: 13. Germline CDR1 is MGHDK and CDR2 is SYGVNS. This CDR3 is built from 16 residues. The CDR3 region has the DNA TGTGCCAGCAGTTCCTACGGGGCTGACAGGGGTTATGGCTACACCTTC. Its translation is CASSSYGADRGYGYTF.

This clone was seen a single time. The CDR3 loop is CASEAGGLDTQYF. The CDR3 coding sequence is TGTGCCAGCGAAGCGGGAGGGCTGGATACGCAGTATTTT. This chain connects TRBV28 to TRBJ2-3; 10 bases line up with TRBD2. Germline CDR1 is MDHEN and CDR2 is SYDVKM. The CDR3 sequence is 13 residues long. Trimming took 8 bases from V and 6 from J; bases not matched to a gene: 5.

The V gene is TRBV3-1 (or the pseudogene TRBV3-2), the J gene TRBJ2-5; TRBD2 matches 11 bases. CDR1 is LGHDT and CDR2 is YNNKEL in the germline V gene (reference sequence). J gave up 5 bases and V 5 bases, and 13 bases lay outside the gene matches. The CDR3 covers 17 residues. The DNA of the CDR3 is TGTGCCAGCAGCTCGGCCACTAGCGGGAGTCAAGGGGAGACCCAGTACTTC. Translated: CASSSATSGSQGETQYF.

In DNA form, the CDR3 reads TGCGCCAGCAGCTTGAGGTCCGGGTCTGGAAACACCATATATTTT. This gives the protein CASSLRSGSGNTIYF. The chain carries TRBV5-1 and TRBJ1-3; D is ambiguous. This CDR3 has 15 amino acids. Germline CDR1 reads SGHRS; CDR2 reads YFSETQ. V was shortened by 1 base and J by 1 base, with 9 bases between the two germline ends.

The genes are TRBV4-1 and TRBJ2-1, with no clear D. The V and J ends lost 4 bases and 6 bases respectively, with 7 bases between them. CDR3 length equals 12 residues. Germline V gene sequence: CDR1 MGHRA, CDR2 YSYEKL. The CDR3 sequence is CASSPRTNEQFF. CDR3 nucleotides: TGCGCCAGCAGCCCTAGAACCAATGAGCAGTTCTTC.

This clone was seen just once. The V gene is TRBV9, the J gene TRBJ1-1, with TRBD1 as a possible D gene (6 bases). The V and J ends lost 4 bases and 3 bases respectively, with 16 bases between them. The CDR3 is 15 residues long. Per the germline V gene, CDR1 is SGDLS and CDR2 is YYNGEE. CDR3 residues: CASSILRGSYTEAFF. CDR3 bases: TGTGCCAGCAGCATCCTCAGGGGTTCGTACACTGAAGCTTTCTTT.

This clone was detected only a few times. The rearrangement uses TRBV18 and TRBJ2-3; 7 bases agree with TRBD1. The CDR3 loop spans 14 amino acids. V was pared by 3 bases and J by 7 bases, with 7 bases of the junction left unmatched. Per germline, CDR1 KGHSH and CDR2 LQKENI. CDR3: CASSPLTGLHTQYF. The CDR3 nucleotides are TGTGCCAGCTCACCTCTGACAGGGTTGCATACGCAGTATTTT.

The rearrangement links TRBV7-9 to TRBJ2-1; 9 nucleotides line up with TRBD1. CDR3 length equals 15 residues. The V segment lost 0 bases and the J segment 9 bases; nucleotides outside the gene matches: 6. The germline gives CDR1 SEHNR, CDR2 FQNEAQ (reference sequence). DNA for the CDR3: TGTGCCAGCAGCTTAGCGGGACAGGGATTGAGTGAGCAGTTCTTC. Translation gives CASSLAGQGLSEQFF. Complete variable domain (other parts from reference TRBV7-9 and TRBJ2-1): DTGVSQNPRHKITKRGQNVTFRCDPISEHNRLYWYRQTLGQGPEFLTYFQNEAQLEKSRLLSDRFSAERPKGSFSTLEIQRTEQGDSAMYLCASSLAGQGLSEQFFGPGTRLTVL.

This chain uses TRBV28 with TRBJ2-2, with D perhaps matching TRBD1 (6 bases). CDR1 MDHEN and CDR2 SYDVKM come from the germline V gene. The CDR3 has 18 amino acids. V dropped 3 bases and J dropped 2 bases, with 19 bases sitting between them. In DNA form, the CDR3 reads TGTGCCAGCAGTTTTTCCTACTTGCCGGGACACAACACCGGGGAGCTGTTTTTT. Its protein is CASSFSYLPGHNTGELFF.

The sample holds one count of this clone. V and J are TRBV19 and TRBJ2-7; 9 bases fit TRBD1. CDR1 is LNHDA and CDR2 is SQIVND in the germline V gene (reference sequence). The CDR3 totals 12 residues. Trimming took 10 bases from V and 5 from J; bases not matched to a gene: 6. The CDR3 bases are TGTGCCACCCGTGGGACAGGGCACGAGCAGTACTTC. As protein: CATRGTGHEQYF.

This sequence joins TRBV7-6 and TRBJ2-1; D unresolved. Trimming left V 5 bases short and J 4 bases short, with 9 bases between. The CDR3 is made up of 13 amino acids. The germline V gene has CDR1 SGHVS and CDR2 FNYEAQ. The DNA of the CDR3 is TGTGCCAGCAGCACCGCTAGATACAATGAGCAGTTCTTC. Translation gives CASSTARYNEQFF.

This clone was seen a single time. V and J are TRBV5-5 and TRBJ2-7; 9 bases line up with TRBD1. J gave up 3 bases and V 4 bases, and 8 bases lay outside the gene matches. Per the germline V gene, CDR1 is SGHKS and CDR2 is YYEKEE (reference sequence). This CDR3 contains 15 residues. The chain's CDR3 is CASSLPGQGSYEQYF. CDR3 coding DNA: TGTGCCAGCAGCCTACCTGGACAGGGGAGCTACGAGCAGTACTTC.

This chain joins TRBV19 and TRBJ2-2; 7 nucleotides align to TRBD2. V shed 6 bases, J shed 4 bases, and the junction held 5 bases outside the gene matches. The CDR3 is 14 amino acids. From germline, CDR1 is LNHDA and CDR2 SQIVND (reference sequence). The CDR3 nucleotides read TGTGCCAGTAGGAGACTAGCAATCACCGGGGAGCTGTTTTTT. It translates to CASRRLAITGELFF.

CDR3 protein: CASWGGISSYEQYF. CDR3 nucleotides: TGTGCCAGCTGGGGGGGAATTTCCTCCTACGAGCAGTACTTC. The chain recombines TRBV2 with TRBJ2-7; the match to TRBD2 covers 7 bases. V lost 8 bases to trimming and J lost 0 bases; unmatched junction nucleotides: 7. The CDR3 runs to 14 residues. CDR1 SNHLY and CDR2 FYNNEI come from the germline V gene. Together with reference TRBV2 and TRBJ2-7, the CDR3 gives the full variable domain: EPEVTQTPSHQVTQMGQEVILRCVPISNHLYFYWYRQILGQKVEFLVSFYNNEISEKSEIFDDQFSVERPDGSNFTLKIRSTKLEDSAMYFCASWGGISSYEQYFGPGTRLTVT.

The genes are TRBV5-5 and TRBJ2-7, with D hard to call. CDR1 is SGHKS and CDR2 is YYEKEE in the germline V gene (reference sequence). Trimming removed 3 bases at V and 4 bases at J, with 11 bases between. CDR3 length: 13 residues. Written as DNA, the CDR3 is TGTGCCAGCAGCTCTTCCCCGGGTTACGAGCAGTACTTC. It encodes CASSSSPGYEQYF.